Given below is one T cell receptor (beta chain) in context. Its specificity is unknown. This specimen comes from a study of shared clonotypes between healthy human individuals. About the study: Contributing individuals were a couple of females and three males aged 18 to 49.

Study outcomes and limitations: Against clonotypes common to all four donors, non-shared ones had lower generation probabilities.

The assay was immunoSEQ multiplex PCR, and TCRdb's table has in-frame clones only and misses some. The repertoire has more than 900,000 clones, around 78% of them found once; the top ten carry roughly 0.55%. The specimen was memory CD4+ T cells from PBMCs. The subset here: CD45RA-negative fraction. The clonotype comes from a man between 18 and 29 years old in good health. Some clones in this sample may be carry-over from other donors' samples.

The CDR3 loop reads CASSSPGQTNTEAFF. Here the CDR3 DNA reads TGTGCCAGCAGTTCTCCGGGACAGACAAACACTGAAGCTTTCTTT. The gene calls are TRBV5-4 and TRBJ1-1; 7 bases map to TRBD1. J was trimmed by 2 bases and V by 5 bases; bases with no gene match: 9. Germline lookup yields CDR1 SGHNT and CDR2 YYREEE (reference sequence). This CDR3 is 15 amino acids long.